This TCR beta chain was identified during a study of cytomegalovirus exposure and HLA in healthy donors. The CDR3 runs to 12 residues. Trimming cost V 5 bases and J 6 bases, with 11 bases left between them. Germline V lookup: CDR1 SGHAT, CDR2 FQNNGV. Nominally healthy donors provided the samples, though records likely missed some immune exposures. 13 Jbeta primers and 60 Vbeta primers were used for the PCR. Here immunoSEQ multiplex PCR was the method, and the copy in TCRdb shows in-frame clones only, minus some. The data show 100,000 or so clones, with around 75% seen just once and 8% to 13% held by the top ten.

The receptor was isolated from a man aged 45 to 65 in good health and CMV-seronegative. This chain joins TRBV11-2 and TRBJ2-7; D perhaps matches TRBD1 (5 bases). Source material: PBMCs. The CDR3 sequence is CASSPDRGEQYF. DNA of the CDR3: TGTGCCAGCAGCCCTGACAGAGGCGAGCAGTACTTC.